This T cell receptor beta chain came from a study of tumor-infiltrating lymphocytes in localized non-small cell lung cancer. Looking at the study overall: Each patient gave resected tumor and non-adjacent uninvolved lung tissue.

Trimming cost V 4 bases and J 7 bases, with 11 bases left between them. This CDR3 has 12 amino acids. CDR1 is SGHAT and CDR2 is FQDESV in the germline V gene (reference sequence). The assay was immunoSEQ multiplex PCR, and TCRdb's table has in-frame clones only and misses some. The table lists approximately 17,000 clones, about three quarters of them singletons. Overall study findings and caveats: Technical variation could not be separated from intratumor heterogeneity here. TCR sequencing covered a subset of patients with enough tissue.

Of note for this clone: Its matching antigen is unknown.

The origin of this receptor is a human donor with non-small cell lung cancer. The source material was lung tumor tissue. The rearrangement links TRBV11-1 to TRBJ2-7; D is unresolved. CDR3 nucleotides: TGTGCCAGCAGCTCTCAAGACTTGGAGCAGTACTTC. This encodes CASSSQDLEQYF.